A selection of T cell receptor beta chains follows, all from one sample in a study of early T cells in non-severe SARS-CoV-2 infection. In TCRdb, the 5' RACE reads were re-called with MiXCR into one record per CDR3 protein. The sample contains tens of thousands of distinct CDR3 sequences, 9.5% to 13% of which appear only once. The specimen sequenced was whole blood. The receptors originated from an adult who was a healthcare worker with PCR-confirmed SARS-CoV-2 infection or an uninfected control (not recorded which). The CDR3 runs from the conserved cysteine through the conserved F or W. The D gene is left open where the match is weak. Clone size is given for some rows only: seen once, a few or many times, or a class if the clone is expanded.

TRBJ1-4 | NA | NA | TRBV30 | CAWSPARAATNEKLFF | TGTGCCTGGAGCCCCGCCAGAGCCGCAACTAATGAAAAACTGTTTTTT
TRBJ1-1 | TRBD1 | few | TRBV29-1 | CSARTGGGTESFF | TGCAGCGCTAGGACAGGGGGAGGAACTGAATCTTTCTTT
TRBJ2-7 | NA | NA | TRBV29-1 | CSVGLAGSYEQYF | TGCAGCGTTGGGCTGGCAGGGTCCTACGAGCAGTACTTC
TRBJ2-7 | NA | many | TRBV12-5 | CASGSQRGAWDEQYF | TGTGCTAGTGGTTCCCAGAGGGGGGCCTGGGACGAGCAGTACTTC
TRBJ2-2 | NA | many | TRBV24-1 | CATRRNTGELFF | TGTGCCACCCGGAGGAACACCGGGGAGCTGTTTTTT
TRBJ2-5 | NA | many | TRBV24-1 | CATSDGSDATQYF | TGTGCCACCAGTGATGGGAGTGACGCGACCCAGTACTTC
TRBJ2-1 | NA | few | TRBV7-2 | CASSLGGPDEQFF | TGTGCCAGCAGCTTAGGAGGGCCCGATGAGCAGTTCTTC
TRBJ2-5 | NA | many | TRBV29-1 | CSVVFPPEETQYF | TGCAGCGTTGTCTTCCCTCCCGAAGAGACCCAGTACTTC
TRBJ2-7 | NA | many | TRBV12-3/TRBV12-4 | CASSRAYEQYF | TGTGCCAGCAGCCGGGCGTACGAGCAGTACTTC
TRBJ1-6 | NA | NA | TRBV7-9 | CASSSPQGNNSPLHF | TGTGCCAGCAGCTCGCCCCAGGGGAATAATTCACCCCTCCACTTT
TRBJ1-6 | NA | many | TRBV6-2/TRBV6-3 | CASKPGNSPLHF | TGTGCCAGCAAACCGGGGAATTCACCCCTCCACTTT
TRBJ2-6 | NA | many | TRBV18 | CASSRLTRSGANVLTF | TGTGCCAGCTCACGACTTACCCGCTCTGGGGCCAACGTCCTGACTTTC
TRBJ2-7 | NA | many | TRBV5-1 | CASSLDGPDSYEQYF | TGCGCCAGCAGCTTGGACGGGCCGGACAGCTACGAGCAGTACTTC
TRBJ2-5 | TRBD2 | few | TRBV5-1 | CASSLGGGPQETQYF | TGCGCCAGCAGCCTGGGCGGGGGGCCTCAGGAGACCCAGTACTTC
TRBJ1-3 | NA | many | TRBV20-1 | CSASVEGGNTIYF | TGCAGTGCTAGCGTAGAAGGGGGGAACACCATATATTTT
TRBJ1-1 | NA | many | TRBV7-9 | CASSLGRTGTEAFF | TGTGCCAGCAGCTTAGGGCGTACCGGGACTGAAGCTTTCTTT
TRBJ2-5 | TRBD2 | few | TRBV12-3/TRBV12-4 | CASSFWASGEGETQYF | TGTGCCAGCAGTTTTTGGGCTAGCGGGGAGGGGGAGACCCAGTACTTC
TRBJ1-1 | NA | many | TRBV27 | CASSLEAFF | TGTGCCAGCAGTCTAGAAGCTTTCTTT
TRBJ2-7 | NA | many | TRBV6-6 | CASRENYEQYF | TGTGCCAGCAGAGAGAACTACGAGCAGTACTTC
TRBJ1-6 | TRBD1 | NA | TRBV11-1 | CASSRQGTNSPLHF | TGTGCCAGCAGCCGACAGGGGACCAATTCACCCCTCCACTTT
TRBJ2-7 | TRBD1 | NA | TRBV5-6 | CASSLRGRFYEQYF | TGTGCCAGCAGCTTGAGGGGGCGCTTCTACGAGCAGTACTTC
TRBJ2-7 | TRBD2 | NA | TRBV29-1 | CSGGAGGNTYEQYF | TGCAGCGGTGGAGCGGGGGGTAACACCTACGAGCAGTACTTC
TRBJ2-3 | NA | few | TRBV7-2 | CASSDRTPDTQYF | TGTGCCAGCAGCGACCGGACCCCAGATACGCAGTATTTT
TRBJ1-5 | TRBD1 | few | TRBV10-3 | CAISGTGRRDQPQHF | TGTGCCATCAGTGGGACAGGGAGGAGAGATCAGCCCCAGCATTTT
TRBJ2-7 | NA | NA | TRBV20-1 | CSARHLGRQNTNEQYF | TGCAGTGCTAGGCACCTGGGTCGACAAAATACCAACGAGCAGTACTTC
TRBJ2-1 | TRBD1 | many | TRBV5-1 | CASSLRGTGVGNEQFF | TGCGCCAGCAGCCTGAGAGGGACAGGGGTGGGCAATGAGCAGTTCTTC
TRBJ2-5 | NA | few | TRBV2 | CASTRTNYVTQYF | TGTGCCAGCACTAGGACTAACTATGTGACCCAGTACTTC
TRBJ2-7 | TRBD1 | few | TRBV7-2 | CASSTTGTGSYEQYF | TGTGCCAGCAGTACGACCGGGACAGGATCCTACGAGCAGTACTTC
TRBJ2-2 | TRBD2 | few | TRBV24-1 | CATSDFGTTGTGELFF | TGTGCCACCAGTGATTTCGGGACTACCGGGACCGGGGAGCTGTTTTTT
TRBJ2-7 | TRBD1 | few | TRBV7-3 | CASSPETGWRSEQYF | TGTGCCAGCAGCCCCGAGACAGGGTGGAGATCCGAGCAGTACTTC
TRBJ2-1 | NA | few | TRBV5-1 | CASSLALGASYNEQFF | TGCGCCAGCAGCTTGGCCCTTGGGGCCTCCTACAATGAGCAGTTCTTC
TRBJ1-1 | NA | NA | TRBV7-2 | CAGGRGTEAFF | TGTGCCGGGGGAAGGGGGACTGAAGCTTTCTTT
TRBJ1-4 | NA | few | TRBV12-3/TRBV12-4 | CASSVPNSGKLFF | TGTGCCAGCAGTGTACCTAACAGTGGGAAACTGTTTTTT
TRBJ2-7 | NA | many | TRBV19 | CASSTPRTVSYEQYF | TGTGCCAGTAGTACCCCCCGGACAGTCTCCTACGAGCAGTACTTC
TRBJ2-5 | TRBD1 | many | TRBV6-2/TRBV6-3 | CASAGTEETQYF | TGTGCCAGCGCCGGGACAGAAGAGACCCAGTACTTC
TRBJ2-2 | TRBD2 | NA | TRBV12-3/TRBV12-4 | CASSLEAGETGELFF | TGTGCCAGCAGTTTGGAAGCGGGGGAGACCGGGGAGCTGTTTTTT
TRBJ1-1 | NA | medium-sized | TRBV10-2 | CASSEGRLGVTEAFF | TGCGCCAGCAGTGAGGGACGGCTTGGGGTCACTGAAGCTTTCTTT
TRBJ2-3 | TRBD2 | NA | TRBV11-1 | CASSFPLAGGTDTQYF | TGTGCCAGCAGCTTTCCACTAGCGGGGGGCACAGATACGCAGTATTTT
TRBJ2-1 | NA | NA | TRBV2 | CASTANNEQFF | TGTGCCAGCACAGCAAACAATGAGCAGTTCTTC
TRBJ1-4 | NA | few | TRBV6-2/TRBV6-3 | CASILDGATNEKLFF | TGTGCCAGCATCCTGGACGGTGCAACTAATGAAAAACTGTTTTTT
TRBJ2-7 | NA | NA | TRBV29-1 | CSVVSNSYEQYF | TGCAGCGTTGTTAGTAACTCCTACGAGCAGTACTTC
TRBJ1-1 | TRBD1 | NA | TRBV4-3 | CASSRDSNTEAFF | TGCGCCAGCAGCCGGGACAGCAACACTGAAGCTTTCTTT
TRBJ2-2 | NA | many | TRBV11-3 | CASSLFPNTGELFF | TGTGCCAGCAGCTTATTTCCGAACACCGGGGAGCTGTTTTTT
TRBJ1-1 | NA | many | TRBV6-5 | CASSLQTGEGSNTEAFF | TGTGCCAGCAGCCTCCAGACGGGCGAGGGGTCGAACACTGAAGCTTTCTTT
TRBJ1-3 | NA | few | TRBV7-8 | CASSLLGVSSNTIYF | TGTGCCAGCAGCTTACTCGGGGTTTCGTCTAACACCATATATTTT